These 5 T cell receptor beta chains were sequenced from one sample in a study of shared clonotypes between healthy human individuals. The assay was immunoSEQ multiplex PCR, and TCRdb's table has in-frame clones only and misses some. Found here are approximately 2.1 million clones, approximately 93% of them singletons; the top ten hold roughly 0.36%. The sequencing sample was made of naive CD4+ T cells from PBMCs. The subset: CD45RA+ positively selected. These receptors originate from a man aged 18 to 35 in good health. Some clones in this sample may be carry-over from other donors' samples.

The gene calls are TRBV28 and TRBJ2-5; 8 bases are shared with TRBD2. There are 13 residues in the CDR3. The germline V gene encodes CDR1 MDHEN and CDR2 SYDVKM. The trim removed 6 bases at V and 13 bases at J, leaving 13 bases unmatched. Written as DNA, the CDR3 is TGTGCCAGCAGCCCCCAACTAGCGGCCCCGGGGTACTTC. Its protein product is CASSPQLAAPGYF.

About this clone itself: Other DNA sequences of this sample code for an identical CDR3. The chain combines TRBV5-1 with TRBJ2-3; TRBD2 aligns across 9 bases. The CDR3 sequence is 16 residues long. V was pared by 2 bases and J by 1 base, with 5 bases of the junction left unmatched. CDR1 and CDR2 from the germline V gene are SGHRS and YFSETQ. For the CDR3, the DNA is TGCGCCAGCAGCTTATTAGCGGGAGTAGGCACAGATACGCAGTATTTT. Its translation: CASSLLAGVGTDTQYF.

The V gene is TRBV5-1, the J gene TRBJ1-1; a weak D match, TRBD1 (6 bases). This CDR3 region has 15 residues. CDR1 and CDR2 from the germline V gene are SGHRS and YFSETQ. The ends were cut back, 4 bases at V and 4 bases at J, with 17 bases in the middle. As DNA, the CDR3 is TGCGCCAGCAGCCCACTCCTTGGAGGGGGCACTGAAGCTTTCTTT. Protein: CASSPLLGGGTEAFF.

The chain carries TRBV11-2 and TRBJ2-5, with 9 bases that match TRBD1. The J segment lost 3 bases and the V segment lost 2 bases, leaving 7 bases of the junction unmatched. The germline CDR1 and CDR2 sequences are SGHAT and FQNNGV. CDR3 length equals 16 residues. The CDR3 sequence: CASSLKVRTGEETQYF. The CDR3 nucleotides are TGTGCCAGCAGCTTAAAAGTCAGGACAGGGGAAGAGACCCAGTACTTC.

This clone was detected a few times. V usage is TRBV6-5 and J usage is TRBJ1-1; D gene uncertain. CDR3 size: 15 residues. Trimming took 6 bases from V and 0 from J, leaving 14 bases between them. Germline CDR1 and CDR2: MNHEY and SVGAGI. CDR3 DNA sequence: TGTGCCAGCAGACTGAGGGCCGGGGTGAACACTGAAGCTTTCTTT. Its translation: CASRLRAGVNTEAFF.